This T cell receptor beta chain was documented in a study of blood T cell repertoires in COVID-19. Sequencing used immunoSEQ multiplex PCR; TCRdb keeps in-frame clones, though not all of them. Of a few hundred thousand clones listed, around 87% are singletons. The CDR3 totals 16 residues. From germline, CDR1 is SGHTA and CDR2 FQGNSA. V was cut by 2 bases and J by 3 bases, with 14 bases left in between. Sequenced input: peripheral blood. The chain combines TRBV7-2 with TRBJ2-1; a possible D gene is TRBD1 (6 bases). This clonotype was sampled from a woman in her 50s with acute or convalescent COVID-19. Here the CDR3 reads CASSLSSGTSYNEQFF. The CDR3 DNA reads TGTGCCAGCAGCTTATCCTCCGGGACAAGCTACAATGAGCAGTTCTTC.